This T cell receptor beta chain was sequenced for a study of Graves' ophthalmopathy and Graves' hyperthyroidism. Study results and limitations: Detection in blood was also observed for most expanded thyroid clonotypes above 0.001 frequency. With a specificity of around 77% and a sensitivity of 60% to 71%, the model predicted ophthalmopathy progression. Sensitivity of about 91% and specificity of less than 82% were achieved when a 13-signature model separated ophthalmopathy from stable hyperthyroidism.

V dropped 5 bases and J dropped 2; count of bases not matched to a gene: 15. The CDR3 totals 16 residues. Germline assignment: CDR1 SQVTM and CDR2 ANQGSEA. This clonotype was found many times. Antigen: not known. RNA served as the template for amplifying TCR beta CDR3 regions. In the first round, RT-PCR was carried out with HTBI primers, and a multiplex PCR formed the second round. MiXCR, applied by TCRdb to the multiplex PCR reads, yields one record per CDR3 protein. Here the sample spans some 400,000 distinct CDR3 sequences, 15% to 20% being singletons. The J gene is TRBJ2-7, the V gene TRBV29-1, with 7 bases lining up with TRBD1. The origin of this receptor is a woman aged 18-29 years with Graves' ophthalmopathy. Input material: peripheral blood. Here the CDR3 DNA reads TGCAGCGTTCGAGGGGGCGTTGGAAAGGGCCCCTACGAGCAGTACTTC. Its translation is CSVRGGVGKGPYEQYF.